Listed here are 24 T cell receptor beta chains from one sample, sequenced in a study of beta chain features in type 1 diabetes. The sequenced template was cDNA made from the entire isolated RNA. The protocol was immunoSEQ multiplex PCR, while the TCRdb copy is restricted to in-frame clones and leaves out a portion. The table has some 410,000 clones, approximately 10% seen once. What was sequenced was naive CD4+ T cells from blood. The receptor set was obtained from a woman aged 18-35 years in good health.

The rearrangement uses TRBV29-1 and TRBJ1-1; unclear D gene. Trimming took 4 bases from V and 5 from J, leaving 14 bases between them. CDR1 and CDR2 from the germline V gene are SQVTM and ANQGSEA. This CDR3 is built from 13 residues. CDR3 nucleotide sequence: TGCAGCGTTGGAAGCCAGGTTGGTACTGAAGCTTTCTTT. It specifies CSVGSQVGTEAFF.

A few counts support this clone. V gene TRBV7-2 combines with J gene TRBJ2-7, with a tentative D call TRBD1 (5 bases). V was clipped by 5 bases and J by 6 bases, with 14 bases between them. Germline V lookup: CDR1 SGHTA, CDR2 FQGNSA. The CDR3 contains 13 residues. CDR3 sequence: CASSAQGSGEQYV. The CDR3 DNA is TGTGCCAGCAGCGCTCAGGGATCTGGCGAGCAGTACGTC.

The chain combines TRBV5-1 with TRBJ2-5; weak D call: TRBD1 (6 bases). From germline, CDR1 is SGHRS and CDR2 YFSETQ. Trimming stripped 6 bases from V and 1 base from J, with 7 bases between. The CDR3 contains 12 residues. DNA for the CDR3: TGCGCCAGCACGGACAGCCAAGAGACCCAGTACTTC. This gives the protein CASTDSQETQYF.

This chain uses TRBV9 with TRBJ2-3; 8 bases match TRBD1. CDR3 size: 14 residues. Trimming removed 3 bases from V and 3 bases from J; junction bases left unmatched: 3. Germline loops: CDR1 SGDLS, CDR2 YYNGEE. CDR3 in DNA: TGTGCCAGCAGCGCGGGACAGGCGACAGATACGCAGTATTTT. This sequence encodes CASSAGQATDTQYF.

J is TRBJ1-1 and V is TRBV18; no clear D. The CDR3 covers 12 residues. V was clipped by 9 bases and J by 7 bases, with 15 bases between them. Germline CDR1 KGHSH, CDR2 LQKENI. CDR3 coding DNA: TGTGCCAGTACAACGGAGGTTGGTGAAGCTTTCTTT. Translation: CASTTEVGEAFF.

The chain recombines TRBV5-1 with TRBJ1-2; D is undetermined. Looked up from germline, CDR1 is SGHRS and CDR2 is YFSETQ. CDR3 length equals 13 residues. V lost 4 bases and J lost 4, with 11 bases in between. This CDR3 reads CASSPPGGYGYTF. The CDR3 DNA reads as TGCGCCAGCAGCCCCCCCGGCGGCTATGGCTACACCTTC.

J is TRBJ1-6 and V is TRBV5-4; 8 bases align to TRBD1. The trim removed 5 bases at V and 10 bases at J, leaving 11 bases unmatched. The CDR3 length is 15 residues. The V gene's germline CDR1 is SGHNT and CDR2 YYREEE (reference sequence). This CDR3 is CASRPRTGIGSPLHF. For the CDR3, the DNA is TGTGCCAGCAGACCCCGGACAGGGATTGGATCACCCCTCCACTTT.

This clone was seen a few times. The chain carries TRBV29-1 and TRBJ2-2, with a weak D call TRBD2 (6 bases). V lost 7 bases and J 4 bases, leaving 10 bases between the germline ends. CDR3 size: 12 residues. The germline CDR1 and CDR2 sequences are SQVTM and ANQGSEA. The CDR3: CSAGLSTGELFF. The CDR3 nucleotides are TGCAGCGCGGGACTTTCCACCGGGGAGCTGTTTTTT.

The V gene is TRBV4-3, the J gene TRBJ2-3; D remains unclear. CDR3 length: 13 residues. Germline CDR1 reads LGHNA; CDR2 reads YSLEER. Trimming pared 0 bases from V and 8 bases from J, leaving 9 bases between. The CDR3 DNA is TGCGCCAGCAGCCAAGACAGAACGAGTACGCAGTATTTT. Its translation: CASSQDRTSTQYF.

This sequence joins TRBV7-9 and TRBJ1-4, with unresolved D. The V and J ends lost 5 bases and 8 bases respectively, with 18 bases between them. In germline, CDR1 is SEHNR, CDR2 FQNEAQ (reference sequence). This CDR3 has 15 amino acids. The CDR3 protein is CASSLEDRPYEKLFF. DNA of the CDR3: TGTGCCAGCAGCCTCGAGGACCGGCCGTACGAAAAACTGTTTTTT.

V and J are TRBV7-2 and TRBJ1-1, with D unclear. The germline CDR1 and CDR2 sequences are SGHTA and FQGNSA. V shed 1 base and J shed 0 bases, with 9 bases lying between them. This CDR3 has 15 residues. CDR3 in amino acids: CASSLEVSMNTEAFF. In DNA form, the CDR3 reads TGTGCCAGCAGCTTAGAAGTCAGTATGAACACTGAAGCTTTCTTT.

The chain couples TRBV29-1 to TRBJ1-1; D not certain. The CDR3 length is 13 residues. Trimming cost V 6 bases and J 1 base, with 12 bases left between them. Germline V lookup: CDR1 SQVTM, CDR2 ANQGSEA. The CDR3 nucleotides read TGCAGCGTGAAACCAGGCGCGAACACTGAAGCTTTCTTT. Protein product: CSVKPGANTEAFF.

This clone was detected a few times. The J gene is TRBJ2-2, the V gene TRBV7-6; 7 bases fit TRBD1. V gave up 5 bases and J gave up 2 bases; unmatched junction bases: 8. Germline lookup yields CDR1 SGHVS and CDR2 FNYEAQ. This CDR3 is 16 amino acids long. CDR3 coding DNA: TGTGCCAGCAGCCCGCGACAGGGCTATAACACCGGGGAGCTGTTTTTT. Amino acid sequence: CASSPRQGYNTGELFF.

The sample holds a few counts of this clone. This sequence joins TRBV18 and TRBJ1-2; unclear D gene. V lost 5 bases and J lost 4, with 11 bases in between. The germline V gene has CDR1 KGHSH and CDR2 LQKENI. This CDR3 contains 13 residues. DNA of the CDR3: TGTGCCAGCTCATCAGGAGCTGGCTATGGCTACACCTTC. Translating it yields CASSSGAGYGYTF.

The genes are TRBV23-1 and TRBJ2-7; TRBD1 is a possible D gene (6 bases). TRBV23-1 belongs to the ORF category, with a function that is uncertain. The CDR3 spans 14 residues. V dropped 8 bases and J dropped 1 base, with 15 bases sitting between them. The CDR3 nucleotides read TGCGCCAGCCGGACAAACAGGGAGTCCTACGAGCAGTACGTC. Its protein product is CASRTNRESYEQYV.

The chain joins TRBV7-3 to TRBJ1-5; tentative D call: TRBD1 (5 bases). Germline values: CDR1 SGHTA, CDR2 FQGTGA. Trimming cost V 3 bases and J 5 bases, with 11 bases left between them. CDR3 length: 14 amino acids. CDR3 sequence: CASSLDKLDQPQHF. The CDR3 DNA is TGTGCCAGCAGCTTGGACAAGCTTGATCAGCCCCAGCATTTT. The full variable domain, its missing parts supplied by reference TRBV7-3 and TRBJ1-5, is GAGVSQTPSNKVTEKGKYVELRCDPISGHTALYWYRQSLGQGPEFLIYFQGTGAADDSGLPNDRFFAVRPEGSVSTLKIQRTERGDSAVYLCASSLDKLDQPQHFGDGTRLSIL.

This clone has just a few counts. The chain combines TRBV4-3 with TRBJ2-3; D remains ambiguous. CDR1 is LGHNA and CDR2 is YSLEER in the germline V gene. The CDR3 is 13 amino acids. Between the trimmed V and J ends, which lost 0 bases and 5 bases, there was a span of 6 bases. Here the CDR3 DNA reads TGCGCCAGCAGCCAAGATTCCGGAGATACGCAGTATTTT. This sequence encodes CASSQDSGDTQYF.

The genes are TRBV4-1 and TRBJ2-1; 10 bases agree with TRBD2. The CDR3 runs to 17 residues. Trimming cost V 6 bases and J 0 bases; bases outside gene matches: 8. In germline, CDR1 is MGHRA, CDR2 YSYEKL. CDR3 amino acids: CASSRGSGRFSYNEQFF. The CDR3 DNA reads TGCGCCAGCAGTCGGGGTAGCGGGAGGTTCTCCTACAATGAGCAGTTCTTC.

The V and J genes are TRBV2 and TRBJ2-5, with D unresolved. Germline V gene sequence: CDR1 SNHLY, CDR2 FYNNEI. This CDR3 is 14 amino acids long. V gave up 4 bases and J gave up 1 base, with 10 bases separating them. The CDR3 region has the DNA TGTGCCAGCAGTGGTGTCGGCAGCCAAGAGACCCAGTACTTC. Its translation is CASSGVGSQETQYF.

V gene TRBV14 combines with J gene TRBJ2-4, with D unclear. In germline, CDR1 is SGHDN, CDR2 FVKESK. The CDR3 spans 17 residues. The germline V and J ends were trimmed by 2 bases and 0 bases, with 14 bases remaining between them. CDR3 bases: TGTGCCAGCAGCCAACCACCGTGGCCGGGAGCCAAAAACATTCAGTACTTC. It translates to CASSQPPWPGAKNIQYF.

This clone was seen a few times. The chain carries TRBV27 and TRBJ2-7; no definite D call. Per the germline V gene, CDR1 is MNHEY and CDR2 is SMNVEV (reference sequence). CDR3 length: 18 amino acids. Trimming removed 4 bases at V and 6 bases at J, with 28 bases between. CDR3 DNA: TGTGCCAGCAGTTACCCCTCGATCGGACCGGCCGTGGATAGCGAGCAGTACTTC. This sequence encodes CASSYPSIGPAVDSEQYF.

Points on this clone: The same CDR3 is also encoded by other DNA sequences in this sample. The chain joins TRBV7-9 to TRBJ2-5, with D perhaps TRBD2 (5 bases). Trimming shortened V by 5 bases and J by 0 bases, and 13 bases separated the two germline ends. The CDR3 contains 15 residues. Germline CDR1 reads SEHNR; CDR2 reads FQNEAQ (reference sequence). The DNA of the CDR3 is TGTGCCAGCAGCCCCCGGGGTGGATACCAAGAGACCCAGTACTTC. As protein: CASSPRGGYQETQYF. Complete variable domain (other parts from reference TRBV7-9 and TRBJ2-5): DTGVSQNPRHKITKRGQNVTFRCDPISEHNRLYWYRQTLGQGPEFLTYFQNEAQLEKSRLLSDRFSAERPKGSFSTLEIQRTEQGDSAMYLCASSPRGGYQETQYFGPGTRLLVL.

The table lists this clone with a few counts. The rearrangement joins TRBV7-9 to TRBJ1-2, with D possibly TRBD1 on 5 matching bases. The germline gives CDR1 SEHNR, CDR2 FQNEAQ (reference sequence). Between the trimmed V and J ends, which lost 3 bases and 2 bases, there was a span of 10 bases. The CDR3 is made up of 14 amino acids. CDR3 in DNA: TGTGCCAGCAGCTTCCAGGGATCCAACTATGGCTACACCTTC. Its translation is CASSFQGSNYGYTF.

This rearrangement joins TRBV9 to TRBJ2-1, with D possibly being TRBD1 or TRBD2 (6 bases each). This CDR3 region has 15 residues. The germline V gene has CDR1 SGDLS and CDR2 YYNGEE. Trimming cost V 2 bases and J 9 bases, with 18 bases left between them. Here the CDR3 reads CASSVGGTRSSEQFF. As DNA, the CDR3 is TGTGCCAGCAGCGTCGGAGGGACAAGGTCGAGTGAGCAGTTCTTC.